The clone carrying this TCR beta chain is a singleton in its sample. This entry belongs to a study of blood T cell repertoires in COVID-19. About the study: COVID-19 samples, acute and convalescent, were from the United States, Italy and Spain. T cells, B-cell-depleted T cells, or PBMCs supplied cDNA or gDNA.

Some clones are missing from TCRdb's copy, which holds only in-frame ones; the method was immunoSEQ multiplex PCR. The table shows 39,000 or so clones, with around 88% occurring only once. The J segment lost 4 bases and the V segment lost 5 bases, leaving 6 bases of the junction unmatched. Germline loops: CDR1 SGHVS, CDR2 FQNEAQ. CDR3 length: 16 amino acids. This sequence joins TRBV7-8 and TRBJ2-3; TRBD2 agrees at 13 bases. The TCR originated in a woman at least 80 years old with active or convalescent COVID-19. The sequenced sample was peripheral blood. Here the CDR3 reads CASSVLAGGSADTQYF. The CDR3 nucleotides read TGTGCCAGCAGCGTACTAGCGGGAGGGTCGGCAGATACGCAGTATTTT.